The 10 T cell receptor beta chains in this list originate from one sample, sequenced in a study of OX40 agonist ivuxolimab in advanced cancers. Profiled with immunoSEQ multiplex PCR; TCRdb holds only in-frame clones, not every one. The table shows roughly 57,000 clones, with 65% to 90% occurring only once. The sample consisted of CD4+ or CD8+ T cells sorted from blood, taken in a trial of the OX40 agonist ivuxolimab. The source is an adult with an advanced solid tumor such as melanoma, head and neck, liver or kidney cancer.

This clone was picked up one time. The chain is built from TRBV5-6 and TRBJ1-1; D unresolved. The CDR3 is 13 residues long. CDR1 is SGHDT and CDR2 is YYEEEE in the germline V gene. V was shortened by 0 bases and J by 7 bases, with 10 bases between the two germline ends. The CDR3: CASSLVPGGEAFF. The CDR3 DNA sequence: TGTGCCAGCAGCTTGGTTCCGGGAGGTGAAGCTTTCTTT.

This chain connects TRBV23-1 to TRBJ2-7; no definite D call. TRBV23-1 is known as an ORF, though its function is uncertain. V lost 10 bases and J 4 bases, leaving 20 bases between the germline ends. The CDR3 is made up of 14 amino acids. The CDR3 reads CATQRPSPSYEQYF. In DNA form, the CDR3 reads TGCGCCACCCAGAGACCCTCTCCCTCTTACGAGCAGTACTTC.

This chain's CDR3 is CASSQAGQSSYEQYF. Here the CDR3 DNA reads TGCGCCAGCAGCCAAGCCGGACAGAGCTCCTACGAGCAGTACTTC. The genes are TRBV4-1 and TRBJ2-7; D may be TRBD1 (6 bases). The length of the CDR3 is 15 residues. Deletions cut 1 base from V and 0 bases from J, with 10 bases between. The germline V gene has CDR1 MGHRA and CDR2 YSYEKL.

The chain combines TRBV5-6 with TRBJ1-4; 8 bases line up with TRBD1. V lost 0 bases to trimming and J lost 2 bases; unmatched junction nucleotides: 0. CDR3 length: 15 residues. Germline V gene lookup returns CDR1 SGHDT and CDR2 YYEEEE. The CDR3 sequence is CASSLGQGTNEKLFF. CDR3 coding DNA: TGTGCCAGCAGCTTGGGACAGGGGACTAATGAAAAACTGTTTTTT.

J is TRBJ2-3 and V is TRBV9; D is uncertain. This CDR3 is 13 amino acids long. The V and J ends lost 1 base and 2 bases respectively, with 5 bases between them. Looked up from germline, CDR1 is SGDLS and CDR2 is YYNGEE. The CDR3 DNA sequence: TGTGCCAGCAGCGTAATTTACACAGATACGCAGTATTTT. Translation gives CASSVIYTDTQYF.

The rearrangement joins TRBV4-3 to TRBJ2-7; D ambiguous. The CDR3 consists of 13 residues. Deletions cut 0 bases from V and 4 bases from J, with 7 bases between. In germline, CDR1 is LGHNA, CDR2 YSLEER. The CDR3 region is CASSQDSRYEQYF. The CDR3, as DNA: TGCGCCAGCAGCCAAGATTCAAGGTACGAGCAGTACTTC.

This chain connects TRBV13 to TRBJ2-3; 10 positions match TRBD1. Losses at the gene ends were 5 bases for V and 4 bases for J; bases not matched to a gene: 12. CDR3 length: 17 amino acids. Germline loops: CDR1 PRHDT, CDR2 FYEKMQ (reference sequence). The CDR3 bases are TGTGCCAGCAGCCCAGGACTGGGACAGGGGTTATCAGATACGCAGTATTTT. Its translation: CASSPGLGQGLSDTQYF.

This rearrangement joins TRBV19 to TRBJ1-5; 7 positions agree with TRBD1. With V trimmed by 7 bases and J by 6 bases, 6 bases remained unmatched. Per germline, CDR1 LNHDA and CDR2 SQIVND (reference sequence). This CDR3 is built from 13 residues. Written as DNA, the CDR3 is TGTGCCAGTAAGAGAGGGGGCTCTCAGCCCCAGCATTTT. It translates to CASKRGGSQPQHF.

The CDR3 protein is CASSPGSSYNEQFF. The CDR3 nucleotides read TGTGCCAGCAGCCCGGGTAGCTCCTACAATGAGCAGTTCTTC. V is TRBV6-1 and J is TRBJ2-1; D is unclear. The CDR3 consists of 14 residues. Germline lookup yields CDR1 MNHNS and CDR2 SASEGT. Trimming cost V 6 bases and J 0 bases, with 9 bases left between them.

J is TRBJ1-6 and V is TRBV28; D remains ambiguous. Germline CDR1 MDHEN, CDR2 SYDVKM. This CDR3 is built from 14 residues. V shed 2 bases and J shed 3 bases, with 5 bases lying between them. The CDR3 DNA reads TGTGCCAGCAGTTTAGGGGACTATAATTCACCCCTCCACTTT. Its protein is CASSLGDYNSPLHF.